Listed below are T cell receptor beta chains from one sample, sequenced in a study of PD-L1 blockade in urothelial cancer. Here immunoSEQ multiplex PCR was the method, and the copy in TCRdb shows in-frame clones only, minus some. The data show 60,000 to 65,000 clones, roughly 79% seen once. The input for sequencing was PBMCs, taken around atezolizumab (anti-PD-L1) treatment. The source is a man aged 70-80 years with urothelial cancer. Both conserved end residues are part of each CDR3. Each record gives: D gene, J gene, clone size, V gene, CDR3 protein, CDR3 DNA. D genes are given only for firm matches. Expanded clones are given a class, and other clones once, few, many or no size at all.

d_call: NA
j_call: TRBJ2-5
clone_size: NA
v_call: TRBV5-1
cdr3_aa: CASTTGAGETQYF
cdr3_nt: TGCGCCAGCACCACTGGAGCGGGAGAGACCCAGTACTTC

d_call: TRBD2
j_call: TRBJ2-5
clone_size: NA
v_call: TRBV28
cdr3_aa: CASSRTSRPETQYF
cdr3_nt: TGTGCCAGCAGTAGGACTAGCCGTCCAGAGACCCAGTACTTC

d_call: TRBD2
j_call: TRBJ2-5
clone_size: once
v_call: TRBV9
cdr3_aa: CASTPSGSVETQYF
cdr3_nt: TGTGCCAGCACGCCTAGCGGGAGTGTAGAGACCCAGTACTTC

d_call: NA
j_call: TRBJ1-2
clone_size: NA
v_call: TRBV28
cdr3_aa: CASSTRGSYGYTF
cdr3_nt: TGTGCCAGCAGCACCAGGGGATCCTATGGCTACACCTTC

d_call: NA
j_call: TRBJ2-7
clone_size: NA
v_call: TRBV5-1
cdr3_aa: CARVDYEQYF
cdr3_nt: TGCGCCAGGGTAGATTACGAGCAGTACTTC

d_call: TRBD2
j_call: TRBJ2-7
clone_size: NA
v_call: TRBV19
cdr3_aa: CASRQTSGYEQYF
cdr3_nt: TGTGCCAGTAGGCAGACTAGCGGATACGAGCAGTACTTC

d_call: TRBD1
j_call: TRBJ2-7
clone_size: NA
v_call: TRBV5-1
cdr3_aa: CASSLAFWDRNNYEQYF
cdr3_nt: TGCGCCAGCAGCTTGGCTTTTTGGGACAGGAACAACTACGAGCAGTACTTC

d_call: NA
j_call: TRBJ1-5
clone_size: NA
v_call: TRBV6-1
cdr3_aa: CASIPGVRSNQPQHF
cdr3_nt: TGTGCCAGCATTCCAGGGGTTCGGAGCAATCAGCCCCAGCATTTT

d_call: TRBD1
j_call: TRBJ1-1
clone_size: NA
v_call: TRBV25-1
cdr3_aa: CASSERQGAAEAFF
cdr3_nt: TGTGCCAGCAGTGAAAGGCAGGGGGCCGCTGAAGCTTTCTTT

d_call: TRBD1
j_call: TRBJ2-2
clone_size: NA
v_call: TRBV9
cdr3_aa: CASSVATAGTGMTGELFF
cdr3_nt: TGTGCCAGCAGCGTAGCCACAGCCGGGACAGGGATGACCGGGGAGCTGTTTTTT

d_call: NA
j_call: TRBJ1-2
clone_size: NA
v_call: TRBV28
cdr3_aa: CASSTRRSGYTF
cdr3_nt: TGTGCCAGCAGTACCAGGCGCTCTGGCTACACCTTC

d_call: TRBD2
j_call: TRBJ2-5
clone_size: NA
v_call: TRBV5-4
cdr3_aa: CASSPDRGRTSGIQETQYF
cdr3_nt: TGTGCCAGCAGCCCCGACAGGGGTAGGACTAGCGGGATTCAAGAGACCCAGTACTTC

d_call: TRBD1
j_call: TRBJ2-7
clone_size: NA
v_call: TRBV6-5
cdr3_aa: CASSRGTGGYEQYF
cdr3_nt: TGTGCCAGCAGTCGCGGGACAGGGGGCTACGAGCAGTACTTC

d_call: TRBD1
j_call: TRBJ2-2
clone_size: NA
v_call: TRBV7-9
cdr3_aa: CASVTGVVGELFF
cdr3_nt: TGTGCCAGCGTCACAGGGGTTGTCGGGGAGCTGTTTTTT

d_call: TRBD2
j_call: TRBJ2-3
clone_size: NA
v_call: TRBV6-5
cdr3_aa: CASSYSGTSADTQYF
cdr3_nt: TGTGCCAGCAGTTACTCGGGGACTAGCGCAGATACGCAGTATTTT

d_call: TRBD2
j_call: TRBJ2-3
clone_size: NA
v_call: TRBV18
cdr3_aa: CASSPRTSGGTDTQYF
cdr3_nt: TGTGCCAGCTCACCCCGGACTAGCGGGGGCACAGATACGCAGTATTTT

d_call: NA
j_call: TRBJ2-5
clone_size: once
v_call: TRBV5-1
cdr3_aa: CASSSSQETQYF
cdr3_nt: TGCGCCAGCAGCTCCTCTCAAGAGACCCAGTACTTC

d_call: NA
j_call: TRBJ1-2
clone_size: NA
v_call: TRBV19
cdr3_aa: CASSPGRGYGYTF
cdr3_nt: TGTGCCAGTTCGCCAGGGCGCGGCTATGGCTACACCTTC

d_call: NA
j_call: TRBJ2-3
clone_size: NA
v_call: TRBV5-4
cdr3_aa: CASSMAQESTDTQYF
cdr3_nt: TGTGCCAGCAGCATGGCCCAGGAAAGCACAGATACGCAGTATTTT

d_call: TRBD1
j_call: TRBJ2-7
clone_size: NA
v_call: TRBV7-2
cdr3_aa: CASSRGQSSYEQYF
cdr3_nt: TGTGCCAGCAGCCGGGGACAGAGCTCCTACGAGCAGTACTTC

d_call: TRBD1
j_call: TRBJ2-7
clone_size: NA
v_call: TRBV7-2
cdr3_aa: CASTRDRSSYEQYF
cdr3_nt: TGTGCCAGCACCCGGGACAGGAGCTCCTACGAGCAGTACTTC

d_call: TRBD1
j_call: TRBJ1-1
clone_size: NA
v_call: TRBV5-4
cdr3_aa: CASSSAHRDRGHAFF
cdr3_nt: TGTGCCAGCAGCTCAGCTCACCGGGACAGGGGGCACGCTTTCTTT